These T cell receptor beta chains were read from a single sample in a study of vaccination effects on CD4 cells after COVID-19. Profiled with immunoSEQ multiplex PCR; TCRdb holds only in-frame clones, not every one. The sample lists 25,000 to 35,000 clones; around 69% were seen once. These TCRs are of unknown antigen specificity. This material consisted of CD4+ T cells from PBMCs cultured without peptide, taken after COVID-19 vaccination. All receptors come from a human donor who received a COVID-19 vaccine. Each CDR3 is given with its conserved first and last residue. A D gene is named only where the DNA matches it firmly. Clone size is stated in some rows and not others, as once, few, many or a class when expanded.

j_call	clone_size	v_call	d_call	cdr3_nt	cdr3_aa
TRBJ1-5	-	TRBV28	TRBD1	TGTGCCAGCAGTTCCGGACAGGGGGCCCGCAATCAGCCCCAGCATTTT	CASSSGQGARNQPQHF
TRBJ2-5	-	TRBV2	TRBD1	TGTGCCAGCAGTCTCGGGACAGAACAAGAGACCCAGTACTTC	CASSLGTEQETQYF
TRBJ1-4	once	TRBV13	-	TGTGCCAGCAGCTTAGTCGGACAAATTAATGAAAAACTGTTTTTT	CASSLVGQINEKLFF
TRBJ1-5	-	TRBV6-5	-	TGTGCCAGCGGGGGTACTTATAGCAATCAGCCCCAGCATTTT	CASGGTYSNQPQHF
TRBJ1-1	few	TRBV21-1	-	TGTGCCAGCAGCAAAGGGGGTAAGTACCACAGGGGGCAGACTGAAGCTTTCTTT	CASSKGGKYHRGQTEAFF
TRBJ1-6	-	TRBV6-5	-	TGTGCCAGCAGTTACTCGACTTATAATTCACCCCTCCACTTT	CASSYSTYNSPLHF
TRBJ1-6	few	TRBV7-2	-	TGTGCCAGCAGCTTCGGAGCGGGGATCTATAATTCACCCCTCCACTTT	CASSFGAGIYNSPLHF
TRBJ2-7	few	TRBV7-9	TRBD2	TGTGCCAGCAGCTTAAAGTCTAGCGGGGGCTCCTACGAGCAGTACTTC	CASSLKSSGGSYEQYF
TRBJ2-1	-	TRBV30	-	TGTGCCTGGAGTCCCCCCCGGAGGACCTCCTTAGGTAATGAGCAGTTCTTC	CAWSPPRRTSLGNEQFF
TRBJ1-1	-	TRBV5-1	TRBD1	TGCGCCAGCAGGAGGGGACAGCAGAACACTGAAGCTTTCTTT	CASRRGQQNTEAFF
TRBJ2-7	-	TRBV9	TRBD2	TGTGCCAGCAGCGTTGAAGGGAGCGGGAGGATCCCCACCGAGCAGTACTTC	CASSVEGSGRIPTEQYF
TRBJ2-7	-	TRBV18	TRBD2	TGTGCCAGCTCACCAGATGTCCGGGAGGCCTACGAGCAGTACTTC	CASSPDVREAYEQYF
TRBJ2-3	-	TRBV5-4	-	TGTGCCAGCAGCTTGGTTTATGGCGGGAGCACAGATACGCAGTATTTT	CASSLVYGGSTDTQYF
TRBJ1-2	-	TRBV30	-	TGTGCCTCTATCCGAACCAAGGATGGCTACACCTTC	CASIRTKDGYTF
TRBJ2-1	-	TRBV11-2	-	TGTGCCAGCAGCTCCGGGGTAGGTGAGCAGTTCTTC	CASSSGVGEQFF
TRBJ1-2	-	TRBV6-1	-	TGTGCCAGCAGTGAAGCGCATTGGGGACTTAACTATGGCTACACCTTC	CASSEAHWGLNYGYTF
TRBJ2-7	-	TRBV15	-	TGTGCCACCAGCAGAGTAGGTTCCTACGAGCAGTACTTC	CATSRVGSYEQYF
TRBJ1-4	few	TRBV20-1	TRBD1	TGCAGTGCTAGTCCCGGGACAGGGGCTGAAAAACTGTTTTTT	CSASPGTGAEKLFF
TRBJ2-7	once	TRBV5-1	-	TGCGCCAGCAGCTTGACCCCCCTGGCGTCGGGATCCTACGAGCAGTACTTC	CASSLTPLASGSYEQYF
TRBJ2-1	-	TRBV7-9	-	TGTGCCAGCAGCTTAGTAGGGTGGGTACTGTACAATGAGCAGTTCTTC	CASSLVGWVLYNEQFF
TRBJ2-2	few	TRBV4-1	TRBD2	TGCGCCAGCAGCCAAGCTAAGGGCGGGAGGCCGAACACCGGGGAGCTGTTTTTT	CASSQAKGGRPNTGELFF
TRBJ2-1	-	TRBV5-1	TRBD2	TGCGCCAGCAGCCCTCCCTTCAGACTAGCGGGAGGCCTAAAGGGAAATGAGCAGTTCTTC	CASSPPFRLAGGLKGNEQFF
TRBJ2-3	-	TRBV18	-	TGTGCCAGCTCACCGCCAAGGGATACGCAGTATTTT	CASSPPRDTQYF
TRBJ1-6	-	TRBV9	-	TGTGCCAGCAGCGTAGAGGACGGGTATAATTCACCCCTCCACTTT	CASSVEDGYNSPLHF
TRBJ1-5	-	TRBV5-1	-	TGCGCCAGCAGCTTGGAACAGAATCAGCCCCAGCATTTT	CASSLEQNQPQHF
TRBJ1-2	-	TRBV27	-	TGTGCCAGCAGTTTAGCAGGGCCCTATGGCTACACCTTC	CASSLAGPYGYTF
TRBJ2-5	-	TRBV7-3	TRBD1	TGTGCCAGCAGCTTACGGGGACAGGGAGGGACCCAGTACTTC	CASSLRGQGGTQYF
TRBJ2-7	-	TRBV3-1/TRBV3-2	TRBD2	TGTGCCAGCAGCCCTGGGACTAGCGGGAGCCCGACCTACGAGCAGTACTTC	CASSPGTSGSPTYEQYF
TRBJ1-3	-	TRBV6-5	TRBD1	TGTGCCAGCATGTTCGACAGGGTAGCTGGAAACACCATATATTTT	CASMFDRVAGNTIYF
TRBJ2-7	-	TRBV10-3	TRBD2	TGTGCCATCAGTGAGTCCGGGACTAGCGGGCGCTCCTACGAGCAGTACTTC	CAISESGTSGRSYEQYF
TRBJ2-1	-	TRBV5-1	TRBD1	TGCGCCAGCAGCCTAAACGGACAGGGGTCTGGGAATGAGCAGTTCTTC	CASSLNGQGSGNEQFF
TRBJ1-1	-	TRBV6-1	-	TGTGCCAGCAGTGAAGGGAACACTGAAGCTTTCTTT	CASSEGNTEAFF
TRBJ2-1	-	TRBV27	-	TGTGCCAGCAGTTCAGGGGCTAGCAGGTCCTACAATGAGCAGTTCTTC	CASSSGASRSYNEQFF
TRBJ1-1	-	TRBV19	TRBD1	TGTGCCAGTAGTATAGCAATGGGGACAGACACTGAAGCTTTCTTT	CASSIAMGTDTEAFF
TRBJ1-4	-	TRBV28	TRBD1	TGTGCCAGCAGCCCTGACAGGGAAGGCGAAAAACTGTTTTTT	CASSPDREGEKLFF
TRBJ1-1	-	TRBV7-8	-	TGTGCCAGCAGCTCCTGGAGGGACACGGGCACTGAAGCTTTCTTT	CASSSWRDTGTEAFF
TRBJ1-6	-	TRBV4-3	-	TGCGCCAGCAGCCAAGACAGGGGATCCTATAATTCACCCCTCCACTTT	CASSQDRGSYNSPLHF
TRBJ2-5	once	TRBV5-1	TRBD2	TGCGCCAGCAGAGGTCTAGCGGGGGGGCAAGAGACCCAGTACTTC	CASRGLAGGQETQYF
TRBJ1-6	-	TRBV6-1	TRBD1	TGTGCCAGCAGTGAAACCCCCAGGGGGCTGTCAGCCCTCCACTTT	CASSETPRGLSALHF
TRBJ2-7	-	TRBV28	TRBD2	TGTGCCAGCAGTTTAGCGGGAGGTACCCAATCCTACGAGCAGTACTTC	CASSLAGGTQSYEQYF
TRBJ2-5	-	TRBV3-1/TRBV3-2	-	TGTGCCAGCAGCCAGCGGGGTGGGACCCAGTACTTC	CASSQRGGTQYF
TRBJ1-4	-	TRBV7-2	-	TGTGCCAGCAGCCGCGGGGGAAGTAATGAAAAACTGTTTTTT	CASSRGGSNEKLFF
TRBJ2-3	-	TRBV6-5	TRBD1	TGTGCCAGCAGGTCCGGGACAGGGGACACAGATACGCAGTATTTT	CASRSGTGDTDTQYF
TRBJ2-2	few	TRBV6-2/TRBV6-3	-	TGTGCCAGCAGCCCAGGACAAGGGAAACCCGGGGAGCTGTTTTTT	CASSPGQGKPGELFF
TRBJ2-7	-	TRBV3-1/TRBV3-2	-	TGTGCCAGCAGCCAAGATTCCTTTACCTACGAGCAGTACTTC	CASSQDSFTYEQYF
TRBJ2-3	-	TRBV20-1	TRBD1	TGCAGTGCTCCCGACAGGGTCACGCAGTATTTT	CSAPDRVTQYF
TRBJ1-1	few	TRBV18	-	TGTGCCAGCTCACCACAGGGGTTCACTGAAGCTTTCTTT	CASSPQGFTEAFF
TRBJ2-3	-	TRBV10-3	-	TGTGCCATCAGGGACGACACGAGAAGCACAGATACGCAGTATTTT	CAIRDDTRSTDTQYF
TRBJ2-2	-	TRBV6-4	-	TGTGCCAGCAGTGACTTCGGAGGGACTACCGGGGAGCTGTTTTTT	CASSDFGGTTGELFF
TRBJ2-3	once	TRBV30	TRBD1	TGTGCCTGGAGTGGGGACAGGGGCAAGCAGTATTTT	CAWSGDRGKQYF
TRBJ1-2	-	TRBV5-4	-	TGTGCCAGCAGCACAAGGACTGGGACCATAGTTAACTATGGCTACACCTTC	CASSTRTGTIVNYGYTF
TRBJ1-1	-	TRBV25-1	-	TGTGCCAGCAGTGCCCCCTCGTCAGGGGAGGGGACTGAAGCTTTCTTT	CASSAPSSGEGTEAFF
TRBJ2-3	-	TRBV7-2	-	TGTGCCAGCAGCTTAGAAGGTCGGGCTCCAGATACGCAGTATTTT	CASSLEGRAPDTQYF
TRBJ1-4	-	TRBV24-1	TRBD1	TGTGCCACCTCGGACAGGGGGAGTGAAAAACTGTTTTTT	CATSDRGSEKLFF
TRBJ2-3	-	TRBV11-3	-	TGTGCCAGCAGCCAGGGGGGGACAGATACGCAGTATTTT	CASSQGGTDTQYF